The clone carrying this TCR beta chain was counted at least ten times. What it binds is not known. In the source study's methods: Individual samples carried between 23,224 and 690,600 TCRs, with roughly 95,000 as the median. TCRdb re-derived calls from the RACE reads in MiXCR, one entry per CDR3 protein. TCRdb's processing, not the authors', yielded these V and J calls. The sample lists tens of thousands of distinct CDR3 sequences, over 7.5% occurring once. These data belong to a study of human T cells and chemical hapten exposure. Study-wide points: Because all patients had alopecia, their immune responses might differ from healthy ones.

This CDR3 has 15 residues. Trimming left V 1 base short and J 1 base short, with 10 bases between. CDR1 and CDR2 (germline): LGHNA, YNFKEQ. This sample's time point: patch test 1, 2 weeks after DPC sensitization. The treatment is: therapeutic diphenylcyclopropenone sensitization with weekly scalp DPC. This clonotype was sampled from a woman between 40 and 50 years old with alopecia areata. Some clones in this sample may be carry-over from other donors' samples. The sample in question was whole blood, obtained in connection with sensitization to the hapten diphenylcyclopropenone (DPC). The gene calls are TRBV4-2 and TRBJ1-1; possibly TRBD1 for D (5 bases). This CDR3 is CASSQVQGGNTEAFF. CDR3 DNA sequence: TGTGCCAGCAGCCAAGTTCAGGGCGGGAACACTGAAGCTTTCTTT.